The source of this T cell receptor beta chain is a study of a mutant IDH1 vaccine in newly diagnosed glioma. Looking at the study overall: The treated population exhibited a male proportion of about 60%, a female proportion of 37.5%, and a mean age of approximately 41 years.

The V end lost 0 bases, the J end lost 1 base, and 13 bases lay between the germline ends. This CDR3 region has 16 residues. Germline CDR1 MNHNY, CDR2 SVGAGI (reference sequence). TCRdb keeps only in-frame clones here, not all; method: immunoSEQ multiplex PCR. The sample consists of some 60,000 clones, 80% of them appearing once. Noted time point: week 11, during vaccination. In every dose of vaccine, 300 ug of mutant IDH1 20-mer peptide was given alongside topical imiquimod. In regard to this clone: Its antigen is not identified.

The sequence was obtained from a man in his fifties or sixties with glioma. This chain uses TRBV6-6 with TRBJ2-7; D unresolved. This sample comprised PBMCs, obtained from a glioma patient whose treatment included an IDH1 peptide vaccine. The CDR3 nucleotides read TGTGCCAGCAGTTACTCGAATCACAGACCATCCTACGAGCAGTACTTC. Residues: CASSYSNHRPSYEQYF.